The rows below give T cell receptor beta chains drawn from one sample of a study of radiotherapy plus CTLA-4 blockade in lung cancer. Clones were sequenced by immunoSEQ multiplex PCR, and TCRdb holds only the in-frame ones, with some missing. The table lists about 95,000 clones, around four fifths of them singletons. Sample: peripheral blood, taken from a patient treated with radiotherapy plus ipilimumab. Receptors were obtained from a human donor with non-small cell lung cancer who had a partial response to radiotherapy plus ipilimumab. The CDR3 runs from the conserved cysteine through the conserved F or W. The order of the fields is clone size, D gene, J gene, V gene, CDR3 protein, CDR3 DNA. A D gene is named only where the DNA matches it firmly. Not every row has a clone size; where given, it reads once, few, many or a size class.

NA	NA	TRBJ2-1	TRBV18	CASSLDLGNEQFF	TGTGCCAGCTCCTTGGACTTGGGCAATGAGCAGTTCTTC
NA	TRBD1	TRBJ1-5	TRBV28	CASSETGNQPQHF	TGTGCCAGCAGTGAGACAGGGAATCAGCCCCAGCATTTT
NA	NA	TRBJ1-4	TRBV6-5	CASRTGEKLFF	TGTGCCAGCCGAACCGGTGAAAAACTGTTTTTT
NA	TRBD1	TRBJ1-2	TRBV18	CASSPERGLGYTF	TGTGCCAGCTCACCAGAAAGGGGGCTCGGCTACACCTTC
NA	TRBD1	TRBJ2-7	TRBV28	CASSIRDRGYEQYF	TGTGCCAGCTCAATCCGGGACAGGGGGTACGAGCAGTACTTC
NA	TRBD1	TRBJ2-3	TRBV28	CASSSRQGASPDTQYF	TGTGCCAGCAGTTCTAGACAGGGGGCGTCCCCAGATACGCAGTATTTT
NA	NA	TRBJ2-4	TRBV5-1	CASSSERLAKNIQYF	TGCGCCAGCAGCTCGGAAAGACTAGCCAAAAACATTCAGTACTTC
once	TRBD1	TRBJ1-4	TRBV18	CASSPIGQGGEKLFF	TGTGCCAGCTCACCAATTGGACAGGGAGGTGAAAAACTGTTTTTT
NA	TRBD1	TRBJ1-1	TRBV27	CASSPHFGDRGYTEAFF	TGTGCCAGCAGTCCCCACTTCGGAGACAGGGGGTACACTGAAGCTTTCTTT
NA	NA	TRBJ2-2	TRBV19	CASSLGRDSGELFF	TGTGCCAGTAGTTTAGGTCGCGATTCGGGGGAGCTGTTTTTT
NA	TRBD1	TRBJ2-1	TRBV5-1	CASSKDRVSYNEQFF	TGCGCCAGCAGCAAGGACAGGGTTTCCTACAATGAGCAGTTCTTC
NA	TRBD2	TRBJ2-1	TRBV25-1	CASSGGTTPNSYNEQFF	TGTGCCAGCAGTGGGGGGACTACACCAAACTCCTACAATGAGCAGTTCTTC
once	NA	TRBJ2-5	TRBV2	CASRNTGKETQYF	TGTGCCAGCCGTAATACTGGTAAAGAGACCCAGTACTTC
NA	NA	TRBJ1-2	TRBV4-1	CASSPTDKLNYGYTF	TGCGCCAGCAGCCCCACGGACAAATTGAACTATGGCTACACCTTC
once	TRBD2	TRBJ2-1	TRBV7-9	CASSFYPPGLQFF	TGTGCCAGCAGCTTCTATCCCCCGGGACTACAGTTCTTC
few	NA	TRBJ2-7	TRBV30	CAWRRGYDYEQYF	TGTGCCTGGAGACGAGGGTATGACTACGAGCAGTACTTC
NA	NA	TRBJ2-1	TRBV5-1	CASSLAGGYSYNEQFF	TGCGCCAGCAGCTTGGCCGGCGGGTACTCCTACAATGAGCAGTTCTTC
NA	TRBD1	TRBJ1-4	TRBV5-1	CASSRNRGTNEKLFF	TGCGCCAGCAGCCGAAACAGGGGGACTAATGAAAAACTGTTTTTT
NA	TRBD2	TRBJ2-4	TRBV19	CASSIDVGGRLLAKNIQYF	TGTGCCAGTAGTATAGACGTGGGAGGGCGTCTTCTAGCCAAAAACATTCAGTACTTC
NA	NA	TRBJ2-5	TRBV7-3	CASSRGTTETQYF	TGTGCCAGCAGCCGCGGGACCACGGAGACCCAGTACTTC
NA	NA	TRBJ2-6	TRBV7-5	CVRSLDWRESGANVLTF	TGTGTCAGAAGCTTGGACTGGCGGGAGTCTGGGGCCAACGTCCTGACTTTC
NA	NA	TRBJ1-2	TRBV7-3	CASSSQGSDGYTF	TGTGCCAGCAGCTCCCAGGGGTCCGATGGCTACACCTTC
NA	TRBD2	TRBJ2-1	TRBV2	CASSTGTSGKNEQFF	TGTGCCAGCAGTACCGGGACTAGCGGGAAGAATGAGCAGTTCTTC
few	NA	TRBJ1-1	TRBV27	CASSFGDSPEAFF	TGTGCCAGCAGTTTCGGAGACAGCCCTGAAGCTTTCTTT
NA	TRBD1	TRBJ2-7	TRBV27	CASSLGQGPTYEQYF	TGTGCCAGCAGTTTAGGACAGGGGCCAACCTACGAGCAGTACTTC
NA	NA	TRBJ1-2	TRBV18	CASSPRETAIEGYGYTF	TGTGCCAGCTCACCACGGGAGACGGCCATTGAGGGCTATGGCTACACCTTC
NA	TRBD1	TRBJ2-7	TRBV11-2	CASSFGTGGIYEQYF	TGTGCCAGCAGCTTTGGGACAGGGGGTATTTACGAGCAGTACTTC
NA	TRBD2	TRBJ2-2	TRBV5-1	CASMEREGPGELFF	TGCGCCAGCATGGAGCGGGAGGGCCCCGGGGAGCTGTTTTTT
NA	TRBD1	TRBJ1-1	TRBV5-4	CASSPGTGGWTEAFF	TGTGCCAGCAGCCCCGGGACAGGGGGCTGGACTGAAGCTTTCTTT
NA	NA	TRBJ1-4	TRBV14	CASSRPGPKGGTNEKLFF	TGTGCCAGCAGCCGTCCGGGCCCTAAAGGGGGAACTAATGAAAAACTGTTTTTT
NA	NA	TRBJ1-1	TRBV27	CARALHTVMNTEAFF	TGTGCCAGGGCCCTGCACACCGTCATGAACACTGAAGCTTTCTTT
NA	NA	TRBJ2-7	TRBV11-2	CASSLALATYEQYF	TGTGCCAGCAGCTTAGCCCTAGCGACCTACGAGCAGTACTTC
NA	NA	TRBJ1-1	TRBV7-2	CASSLSSRDLWAEAFF	TGTGCCAGCAGCTTAAGCAGCCGGGACTTGTGGGCTGAAGCTTTCTTT
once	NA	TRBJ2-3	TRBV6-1	CASSSGPGDTQYF	TGTGCCAGCAGTTCCGGACCGGGGGATACGCAGTATTTT
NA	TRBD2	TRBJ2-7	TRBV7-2	CASSPTSASSYEQYF	TGTGCCAGCAGTCCTACTAGCGCTTCCTCCTACGAGCAGTACTTC
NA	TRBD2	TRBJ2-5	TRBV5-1	CASSLEAGGLMAQYF	TGCGCCAGCAGCTTGGAAGCGGGGGGCCTTATGGCCCAGTACTTC
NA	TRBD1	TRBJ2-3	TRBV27	CASSFQGAGDTQYF	TGTGCCAGCAGTTTTCAGGGGGCAGGAGATACGCAGTATTTT
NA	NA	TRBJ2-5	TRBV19	CASGQGSQETQYF	TGTGCCAGTGGACAAGGGTCACAAGAGACCCAGTACTTC
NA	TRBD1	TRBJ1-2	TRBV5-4	CASSPGQGRRHGYTF	TGTGCCAGCAGCCCGGGACAGGGGAGGAGGCATGGCTACACCTTC
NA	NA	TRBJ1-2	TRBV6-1	CASSRETGGYGYTF	TGTGCCAGCAGTAGAGAAACGGGGGGCTATGGCTACACCTTC
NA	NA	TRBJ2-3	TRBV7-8	CASNRAGTGTDTQYF	TGTGCCAGCAATCGGGCGGGGACCGGCACAGATACGCAGTATTTT
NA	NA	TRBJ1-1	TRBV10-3	CAISEQEGTEAFF	TGTGCCATCAGTGAACAGGAGGGGACTGAAGCTTTCTTT
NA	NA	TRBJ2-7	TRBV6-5	CASSYSPRTTYEQYF	TGTGCCAGCAGTTACTCTCCCAGGACAACCTACGAGCAGTACTTC
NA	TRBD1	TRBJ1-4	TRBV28	CASSGGQGGNEKLFF	TGTGCCAGCAGCGGAGGACAGGGAGGGAATGAAAAACTGTTTTTT
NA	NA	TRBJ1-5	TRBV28	CASRTTGGLVGNQPQHF	TGTGCCAGCAGGACTACGGGGGGTTTGGTGGGCAATCAGCCCCAGCATTTT
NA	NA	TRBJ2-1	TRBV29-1	CSVDRQGEQFF	TGCAGCGTTGATAGGCAGGGCGAGCAGTTCTTC
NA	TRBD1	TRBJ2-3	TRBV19	CASSMGTGFPDTQYF	TGTGCCAGTAGTATGGGGACAGGGTTCCCAGATACGCAGTATTTT
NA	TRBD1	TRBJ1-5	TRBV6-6	CASSWDREDRDQHF	TGTGCCAGCAGTTGGGACAGAGAGGATAGAGACCAGCATTTT
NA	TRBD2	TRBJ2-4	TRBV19	CATNRGGAKNIQYF	TGTGCCACCAACCGGGGGGGGGCCAAAAACATTCAGTACTTC
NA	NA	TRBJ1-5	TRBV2	CASRYGGGANQPQHF	TGTGCCAGCAGGTACGGGGGAGGCGCAAATCAGCCCCAGCATTTT
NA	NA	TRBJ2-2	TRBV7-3	CASSAGGTGELFF	TGTGCCAGCAGCGCCGGGGGCACCGGGGAGCTGTTTTTT
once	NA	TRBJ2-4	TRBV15	CATSRDLDSTGGGGGAKNIQYF	TGTGCCACCAGCAGAGATCTCGACTCGACAGGGGGCGGGGGGGGAGCCAAAAACATTCAGTACTTC
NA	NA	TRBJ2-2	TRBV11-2	CASSQTPGTRNTGELFF	TGTGCCAGCAGCCAAACCCCCGGGACTCGAAACACCGGGGAGCTGTTTTTT
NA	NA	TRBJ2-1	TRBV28	CASIEGGGFYNEQFF	TGTGCCAGCATCGAAGGGGGAGGGTTTTACAATGAGCAGTTCTTC
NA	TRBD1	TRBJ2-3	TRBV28	CASSRGTVTSTDTQYF	TGTGCCAGCAGTCGAGGGACAGTTACTAGCACAGATACGCAGTATTTT
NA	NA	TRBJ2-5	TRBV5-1	CASSLDEETQYF	TGCGCCAGCAGCTTGGACGAGGAGACCCAGTACTTC
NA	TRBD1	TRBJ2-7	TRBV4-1	CASSQVRQGVIEQYF	TGCGCCAGCAGCCAAGTCCGACAGGGGGTGATCGAGCAGTACTTC
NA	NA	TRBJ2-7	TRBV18	CASSPGKTEEQYF	TGTGCCAGCTCACCCGGGAAAACGGAAGAGCAGTACTTC
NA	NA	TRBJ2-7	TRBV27	CASSARGSSYEQYF	TGTGCCAGCAGTGCCAGGGGAAGCTCCTACGAGCAGTACTTC